The 32 T cell receptor beta chains given below trace back to one sample, sequenced in a study of T-cell reconstitution after alpha-beta-depleted transplantation in children. The authors prepared the TCRbeta library with unique molecular identifiers. One entry per CDR3 protein results from TCRdb running MiXCR on the PCR reads. The table lists around 600,000 distinct CDR3 sequences, 23% of them singletons. Source: PBMCs, mostly from graft donor cells, taken 360 days after TCRalphabeta/CD19-depleted stem cell transplant. Receptor source: a boy in the first two years of life who had a stem cell transplant for acute myeloid leukemia, so the T cells may come from the graft donor.

This rearrangement joins TRBV7-9 to TRBJ1-5; possible D gene TRBD1, 6 bases. Germline assignment: CDR1 SEHNR and CDR2 FQNEAQ (reference sequence). Trimming left V 5 bases short and J 7 bases short, with 12 bases between. The CDR3 has 13 amino acids. The CDR3 region is CASSHTGNQPQHF. DNA for the CDR3: TGTGCCAGCAGCCACACAGGGAACCAGCCCCAGCATTTT.

The chain links TRBV5-5 to TRBJ2-1, with D perhaps TRBD2 (5 bases). Germline V lookup: CDR1 SGHKS, CDR2 YYEKEE (reference sequence). V lost 0 bases, J lost 2 bases, and 15 bases lay in between. There are 17 residues in the CDR3. The CDR3 spells CASSLVVRNGAYNEQFF. The CDR3 nucleotides are TGTGCCAGCAGCTTGGTAGTTAGGAACGGGGCCTACAATGAGCAGTTCTTC.

Only a few counts were recorded for this clonotype. The V gene is TRBV5-1, the J gene TRBJ2-3; no firm D call. The CDR3 spans 14 residues. The V gene lost 0 bases and the J gene lost 2 bases, with 7 bases spanning the gap. Per germline, CDR1 SGHRS and CDR2 YFSETQ. The CDR3 nucleotides read TGCGCCAGCAGCTTGGCCCTAACCACAGATACGCAGTATTTT. Translation gives CASSLALTTDTQYF.

This clonotype was observed many times. The chain employs TRBV4-1 and TRBJ2-4; D remains unclear. The germline V gene has CDR1 MGHRA and CDR2 YSYEKL. CDR3 size: 16 residues. V lost 3 bases to trimming and J lost 0 bases, with 12 bases between them. The CDR3 here is CASSHLGVVAKNIQYF. The CDR3 DNA reads TGCGCCAGCAGCCATCTCGGAGTAGTAGCCAAAAACATTCAGTACTTC.

J is TRBJ2-7 and V is TRBV25-1; 8 nucleotides line up with TRBD2. V was pared by 4 bases and J by 0 bases, with 5 bases of the junction left unmatched. This CDR3 is 15 amino acids long. The germline V gene has CDR1 MGHDK and CDR2 SYGVNS. CDR3 in DNA: TGTGCCAGCAGTGCCTCACTAGCGGACTCCTACGAGCAGTACTTC. Translation: CASSASLADSYEQYF.

This clonotype was recorded at least ten times. The chain joins TRBV28 to TRBJ2-5, with D possibly matching TRBD1 (6 bases). V was cut by 6 bases and J by 1 base, with 9 bases left in between. The CDR3 totals 13 residues. Germline values: CDR1 MDHEN, CDR2 SYDVKM. CDR3 residues: CASRIRGQETQYF. DNA for the CDR3: TGTGCCAGCAGGATCAGGGGCCAAGAGACCCAGTACTTC. The full variable domain, completed using reference TRBV28 and TRBJ2-5, is DVKVTQSSRYLVKRTGEKVFLECVQDMDHENMFWYRQDPGLGLRLIYFSYDVKMKEKGDIPEGYSVSREKKERFSLILESASTNQTSMYLCASRIRGQETQYFGPGTRLLVL.

This clonotype was counted at least ten times. V gene TRBV20-1 combines with J gene TRBJ2-5; D is uncertain. Trimming removed 0 bases from V and 1 base from J, with 18 bases in between. In germline, CDR1 is DFQATT, CDR2 SNEGSKA (reference sequence). The CDR3 runs 17 residues. The CDR3 here is CSARDLDGSPTQETQYF. Here the CDR3 DNA reads TGCAGTGCTAGAGATCTAGACGGAAGTCCTACCCAAGAGACCCAGTACTTC.

This clonotype was counted once. The V and J genes are TRBV7-9 and TRBJ2-1; D remains unclear. This CDR3 is 13 amino acids long. Germline CDR1 SEHNR, CDR2 FQNEAQ (reference sequence). The germline V and J ends were trimmed by 8 bases and 5 bases, with 13 bases remaining between them. The CDR3 spells CASSPILNNEQFF. CDR3 sequence (DNA): TGTGCCAGCTCCCCGATACTTAACAATGAGCAGTTCTTC. Drawing the rest from reference TRBV7-9 and TRBJ2-1, the complete variable domain is DTGVSQNPRHKITKRGQNVTFRCDPISEHNRLYWYRQTLGQGPEFLTYFQNEAQLEKSRLLSDRFSAERPKGSFSTLEIQRTEQGDSAMYLCASSPILNNEQFFGPGTRLTVL.

This clonotype has ten or more counts. The chain employs TRBV12-3 or TRBV12-4 and TRBJ2-7; no definite D call. V gave up 2 bases and J gave up 5 bases, with 13 bases separating them. CDR3 size: 14 residues. The CDR3 DNA reads TGTGCCAGCAGTTTATCTGGAAGGGAACACGAGCAGTACTTC. It is translated as CASSLSGREHEQYF.

The chain recombines TRBV7-2 with TRBJ2-7; TRBD2 agrees at 8 bases. The CDR3 extends over 13 amino acids. CDR1 and CDR2 from the germline V gene are SGHTA and FQGNSA. J was trimmed by 6 bases and V by 5 bases; bases with no gene match: 6. The CDR3 here is CASSPRGLVEQYF. The CDR3 DNA reads TGTGCCAGCAGCCCCAGGGGACTAGTCGAGCAGTACTTC.

This clonotype was seen ten or more times. The chain combines TRBV7-2 with TRBJ2-3; 11 nucleotides line up with TRBD2. CDR1 is SGHTA, CDR2 FQGNSA, per germline. V lost 5 bases, J lost 2 bases, and 12 bases stayed unmatched. The CDR3 extends over 18 amino acids. CDR3 in amino acids: CASSTSSGGLPTTDTQYF. The CDR3 DNA reads as TGTGCCAGCAGCACCTCTAGCGGGGGGCTTCCCACCACAGATACGCAGTATTTT.

This rearrangement joins TRBV4-1 to TRBJ2-1, with D tentatively TRBD2 (5 bases). Germline lookup yields CDR1 MGHRA and CDR2 YSYEKL. Trimming took off 2 bases at V and 0 bases at J, with 11 bases between the two ends. The CDR3 length is 16 residues. The CDR3 reads CASSQYPGSSYNEQFF. The DNA of the CDR3 is TGCGCCAGCAGCCAATATCCGGGGAGCTCCTACAATGAGCAGTTCTTC.

CDR3 nucleotide sequence: TGTGCCAGCAGCCTCATTTCGGGGTCGGGAAACATTCAGTACTTC. Encoded protein: CASSLISGSGNIQYF. V is TRBV5-6 and J is TRBJ2-4; D is possibly TRBD2 (5 bases). CDR3 length: 15 amino acids. Looked up from germline, CDR1 is SGHDT and CDR2 is YYEEEE. V was cut by 4 bases and J by 6 bases, with 17 bases left in between.

The V call is TRBV7-2, the J call TRBJ1-5; 7 bases are a match to TRBD1. V shed 4 bases and J 2 bases; nucleotides not matched to a gene: 17. The CDR3 extends over 19 amino acids. From germline, CDR1 is SGHTA and CDR2 FQGNSA. The chain's CDR3 is CASSSTRTGGGYGNQPQHF. The CDR3 DNA reads as TGTGCCAGCAGCTCAACCCGGACAGGAGGGGGATACGGCAATCAGCCCCAGCATTTT.

This sequence joins TRBV6-5 and TRBJ2-2; 7 bases match TRBD1. V was clipped by 2 bases and J by 1 base; unmatched bases: 4. The CDR3 is 16 residues long. Per germline, CDR1 MNHEY and CDR2 SVGAGI. The CDR3 loop reads CASSYDGQVNTGELFF. The CDR3, as DNA: TGTGCCAGCAGTTACGACGGACAGGTGAACACCGGGGAGCTGTTTTTT.

This clonotype has just a few counts. The V call is TRBV12-3 or TRBV12-4, the J call TRBJ2-3; 10 bases are shared with TRBD2. The CDR3 is 16 amino acids. Trimming at V came to 2 bases and at J to 4 bases, leaving 6 bases not matched to a gene. CDR3 sequence reads: CASSLPTSGVPDTQYF. CDR3 sequence (DNA): TGTGCCAGCAGTTTACCCACTAGCGGGGTCCCAGATACGCAGTATTTT.

The V gene is TRBV4-1, the J gene TRBJ2-5; D remains unclear. This CDR3 contains 13 residues. CDR1 is MGHRA and CDR2 is YSYEKL in the germline V gene. Deletions cut 1 base from V and 4 bases from J, with 7 bases between. The CDR3 DNA is TGCGCCAGCAGCCAAGCGACTTCAGAGACCCAGTACTTC. Translating gives CASSQATSETQYF.

Note on this clonotype: This may be a read error: a much more frequent sequence differs by one nucleotide. The chain has TRBV7-8 and TRBJ1-1; D is unresolved. The germline V gene has CDR1 SGHVS and CDR2 FQNEAQ. This CDR3 is built from 12 residues. Trimming removed 5 bases at V and 3 bases at J, with 7 bases between. The CDR3 sequence is CASSPWDTEAFF. The CDR3 DNA follows: TGTGCCAGCAGCCCCTGGGACACTGAAGCTTTCTTT.

This clonotype has a handful of counts. The chain couples TRBV10-3 to TRBJ2-1; TRBD2 agrees at 8 bases. Germline CDR1 is ENHRY and CDR2 is SYGVKD. The CDR3 is 15 residues long. With V trimmed by 8 bases and J by 3 bases, 9 bases remained unmatched. The CDR3 loop is CAILTGLVGYNEQFF. The CDR3 DNA follows: TGTGCCATCCTGACGGGACTAGTGGGCTACAATGAGCAGTTCTTC.

This clonotype occurred many times. CDR3 sequence (DNA): TGCAGTGCGAACCGGGACTTACAAGAGACCCAGTACTTC. It codes for CSANRDLQETQYF. The genes are TRBV20-1 and TRBJ2-5; D is perhaps TRBD2 (6 bases). This CDR3 contains 13 residues. Trimming took 6 bases from V and 2 from J, leaving 13 bases between them. CDR1 is DFQATT, CDR2 SNEGSKA, per germline (reference sequence).

Only a few counts were recorded for this clonotype. This rearrangement joins TRBV20-1 to TRBJ1-4; 9 bases are shared with TRBD1. Trimming at V came to 5 bases and at J to 8 bases, leaving 6 bases not matched to a gene. The CDR3 is 13 amino acids. Germline V gene sequence: CDR1 DFQATT, CDR2 SNEGSKA (reference sequence). The CDR3 sequence: CSADRGGGEKLFF. In nucleotides, the CDR3 is TGCAGTGCTGACAGGGGGGGAGGCGAAAAACTGTTTTTT.

This clonotype was counted at least ten times. The gene calls are TRBV4-1 and TRBJ2-5; no clear D. Trimming shortened V by 1 base and J by 3 bases, and 12 bases separated the two germline ends. Germline V lookup: CDR1 MGHRA, CDR2 YSYEKL. The CDR3 contains 15 residues. The CDR3 DNA reads TGCGCCAGCAGCCAAGGATTCCAACGGAAAGAGACCCAGTACTTC. This gives the protein CASSQGFQRKETQYF.

Many counts were recorded for this clonotype. The V gene is TRBV6-5, the J gene TRBJ2-4; D uncertain. The germline V gene has CDR1 MNHEY and CDR2 SVGAGI. V gave up 7 bases and J gave up 3 bases, with 7 bases separating them. This CDR3 region has 12 residues. CDR3 residues: CASKSSKNIQYF. The CDR3 DNA is TGTGCCAGCAAATCTAGCAAAAACATTCAGTACTTC.

This clonotype occurred many times. The DNA for the CDR3 is TGTGCTAGTGGTTCAGGTGGAGACTATGGCTACACCTTC. Its protein product is CASGSGGDYGYTF. The chain uses TRBV12-5 and TRBJ1-2, with unresolved D. CDR3 length equals 13 residues. In germline, CDR1 is LGHNT, CDR2 FRNRAP. V was trimmed by 4 bases and J by 3 bases, leaving 9 bases between them.

In this sample, this clonotype turned up many times. The chain has TRBV7-6 and TRBJ2-5; the D gene could be TRBD1 or TRBD2 (5 bases each). The V gene lost 1 base and the J gene lost 4 bases, with 19 bases spanning the gap. CDR1 is SGHVS, CDR2 FNYEAQ, per germline. CDR3 length: 17 residues. As DNA, the CDR3 is TGTGCCAGCAGCTTAGGAGCAGGGCGCGAGGGGTTAGAGACCCAGTACTTC. This sequence encodes CASSLGAGREGLETQYF.

The sample holds many counts of this clonotype. V gene TRBV5-1 combines with J gene TRBJ2-5; no definite D call. This CDR3 contains 10 residues. Per germline, CDR1 SGHRS and CDR2 YFSETQ. The ends were cut back, 6 bases at V and 4 bases at J, with 4 bases in the middle. CDR3 loop: CASNTETQYF. As DNA, the CDR3 is TGCGCCAGCAATACAGAGACCCAGTACTTC.

This clonotype came up many times. The V and J genes are TRBV12-3 or TRBV12-4 and TRBJ2-5, with 8 positions matching TRBD2. J gave up 4 bases and V 6 bases, and 7 bases lay outside the gene matches. The CDR3 spans 14 residues. Written as DNA, the CDR3 is TGTGCCAGCAGCACTGGGACTAGGCTAGAGACCCAGTACTTC. As protein: CASSTGTRLETQYF.

The chain uses TRBV20-1 and TRBJ2-5; 7 bases map to TRBD1. V dropped 6 bases and J dropped 5; count of bases not matched to a gene: 9. The CDR3 is 13 residues long. Germline values: CDR1 DFQATT, CDR2 SNEGSKA (reference sequence). The CDR3 region is CSATRTGGETQYF. CDR3 nucleotides: TGCAGTGCCACCCGGACAGGCGGTGAGACCCAGTACTTC.

This clonotype occurred a few times. The CDR3 here is CSARFAGTSTDTQYF. The CDR3 bases are TGCAGTGCTAGATTCGCGGGGACAAGCACAGATACGCAGTATTTT. This rearrangement joins TRBV20-1 to TRBJ2-3, with D possibly being TRBD1 or TRBD2 (6 bases each). The CDR3 consists of 15 residues. Deletions cut 2 bases from V and 0 bases from J, with 12 bases between. Germline assignment: CDR1 DFQATT and CDR2 SNEGSKA (reference sequence).

This clonotype was recorded a few times. This chain links TRBV12-3 or TRBV12-4 with TRBJ1-1; maybe TRBD1 (5 bases). This CDR3 has 14 residues. Trimming left V 6 bases short and J 3 bases short, with 14 bases between. The CDR3 DNA sequence: TGTGCCAGCAGCTCGCCTGGGGCGGACACTGAAGCTTTCTTT. It translates to CASSSPGADTEAFF.

This clonotype was found a few times. The V and J genes are TRBV7-2 and TRBJ2-5; D is undetermined. V was shortened by 8 bases and J by 2 bases, with 9 bases between the two germline ends. Germline V gene data show CDR1 as SGHTA and CDR2 as FQGNSA. The CDR3 has 12 amino acids. The CDR3 DNA follows: TGTGCCAGCGGACGCCGTCAAGAGACCCAGTACTTC. This encodes CASGRRQETQYF.

The rearrangement joins TRBV12-3 or TRBV12-4 to TRBJ2-7; a weak D match, TRBD2 (6 bases). This CDR3 region has 17 residues. V lost 6 bases and J lost 2, with 23 bases in between. CDR3 in amino acids: CASSSDTLAGLTYEQYF. CDR3 DNA: TGTGCCAGCAGCTCCGACACCCTCGCGGGGCTCACCTACGAGCAGTACTTC.